Below are 27 T cell receptor beta chains sequenced from a single sample in a study of PD-1 blockade in classical Hodgkin lymphoma. Time point given: cycle 4 day 1 (C4D1), after 6 weeks of nivolumab. After autologous stem cell transplantation all patients relapsed, and prior brentuximab vedotin exposure differed between cohorts. With magnetic negative selection, CD4+ T cells were purified from PBMCs that had been thawed. Assay: immunoSEQ multiplex PCR; the TCRdb copy retains only in-frame clones and omits some. The table records 32,000 or so clones, 90% to 95% of them present only once. The sample consisted of CD4+ T cells from blood, taken before the fourth cycle of nivolumab. These receptors were collected from a human donor with classical Hodgkin lymphoma.

The chain has TRBV5-1 and TRBJ2-7; tentative D call: TRBD1 (5 bases). Trimming removed 4 bases from V and 6 bases from J, with 17 bases in between. CDR1 and CDR2 from the germline V gene are SGHRS and YFSETQ. The CDR3 consists of 14 residues. CDR3 region: CASSPLGQQGEQYF. CDR3 nucleotides: TGCGCCAGCAGCCCCCTGGGGCAGCAGGGCGAGCAGTACTTC.

This clone has more than one count but fewer than ten. The chain has TRBV30 and TRBJ1-1; possible D gene TRBD1, 6 bases. CDR1 is GTSNPN and CDR2 is SVGIG in the germline V gene (reference sequence). The CDR3 loop spans 16 amino acids. Trimming removed 3 bases at V and 0 bases at J, with 17 bases between. In nucleotides, the CDR3 is TGTGCCTGGAGGACGGGGGCGGTCCACATGAACACTGAAGCTTTCTTT. Amino acids: CAWRTGAVHMNTEAFF.

The chain joins TRBV18 to TRBJ1-2, with D unresolved. The germline gives CDR1 KGHSH, CDR2 LQKENI. The CDR3 extends over 13 amino acids. Trimming stripped 1 base from V and 9 bases from J, with 12 bases between. The CDR3 spells CASSPRSGFSYTF. CDR3 coding DNA: TGTGCCAGCTCACCACGAAGCGGGTTCAGCTACACCTTC.

This clone was detected once. V and J are TRBV23-1 and TRBJ2-1; D unresolved. TRBV23-1 is filed as an ORF, its function uncertain. The CDR3 contains 13 residues. The ends were cut back, 2 bases at V and 5 bases at J, with 7 bases in the middle. The chain's CDR3 is CASSQRQDNEQFF. For the CDR3, the DNA is TGCGCCAGCAGTCAACGCCAGGACAATGAGCAGTTCTTC.

The chain links TRBV12-5 to TRBJ1-5, with TRBD1 matching over 7 bases. CDR1 LGHNT and CDR2 FRNRAP come from the germline V gene. The CDR3 spans 15 residues. V shed 2 bases, J shed 5 bases, and the junction held 6 bases outside the gene matches. The CDR3 is CASGLPQGYDQPQHF. The CDR3 nucleotides read TGTGCTAGTGGTTTGCCACAGGGGTACGATCAGCCCCAGCATTTT.

V and J are TRBV9 and TRBJ2-3; 10 bases are a match to TRBD2. The CDR3 has 17 residues. CDR1 and CDR2 (germline): SGDLS, YYNGEE. J lost 7 bases, V lost 0 bases, and 11 bases had no gene match. CDR3 sequence: CASSVGLAGSSVYTQYF. CDR3 in DNA: TGTGCCAGCAGCGTAGGACTAGCGGGTTCATCGGTTTATACGCAGTATTTT.

V is TRBV10-2 and J is TRBJ1-3; D is uncertain. With 8 bases removed from V and 0 bases from J, the gap between germline ends came to 11 bases. CDR1 is WSHSY and CDR2 is SAAADI in the germline V gene. CDR3 size: 14 residues. The CDR3 spells CASSTEASGNTIYF. CDR3 DNA: TGCGCCAGCTCCACCGAGGCCTCTGGAAACACCATATATTTT.

This clone was recorded only once. The V and J genes are TRBV11-3 and TRBJ2-1, with D uncertain. The CDR3 spans 12 residues. In germline, CDR1 is SGHNT, CDR2 YENEEA. Trimming took 1 base from V and 9 from J, leaving 7 bases between them. CDR3 nucleotide sequence: TGTGCCAGCAGCTTAGCCTACGGTGAGCAGTTCTTC. This encodes CASSLAYGEQFF.

V gene TRBV28 combines with J gene TRBJ2-2, with TRBD2 matching 10 bases. The CDR3 spans 16 residues. Trimming at V came to 6 bases and at J to 3 bases, leaving 7 bases not matched to a gene. The germline CDR1 and CDR2 sequences are MDHEN and SYDVKM. CDR3 residues: CASRFQGLADTGELFF. Written as DNA, the CDR3 is TGTGCCAGCAGATTTCAAGGACTAGCGGACACCGGGGAGCTGTTTTTT.

The chain couples TRBV5-1 to TRBJ2-7; 8 nucleotides agree with TRBD1. This CDR3 contains 14 residues. Germline assignment: CDR1 SGHRS and CDR2 YFSETQ. V gave up 4 bases and J gave up 3 bases; unmatched junction bases: 6. CDR3 bases: TGCGCCAGCAGCCACGACAGGGGTAGCTACGAGCAGTACTTC. It yields the protein CASSHDRGSYEQYF. Based on the CDR3 plus reference TRBV5-1 and TRBJ2-7, the full variable domain is KAGVTQTPRYLIKTRGQQVTLSCSPISGHRSVSWYQQTPGQGLQFLFEYFSETQRNKGNFPGRFSGRQFSNSRSEMNVSTLELGDSALYLCASSHDRGSYEQYFGPGTRLTVT.

The genes are TRBV5-1 and TRBJ2-5, with TRBD1 matching over 10 bases. CDR3 size: 16 residues. Per germline, CDR1 SGHRS and CDR2 YFSETQ. Trimming at V came to 4 bases and at J to 2 bases, leaving 8 bases not matched to a gene. The CDR3 nucleotides are TGCGCCAGCAGCCTACCCAGGGACAGGGGACAAGAGACCCAGTACTTC. Its translation is CASSLPRDRGQETQYF.

The chain is built from TRBV7-2 and TRBJ2-5; 7 bases are shared with TRBD2. The V and J ends lost 5 bases and 8 bases, in that order; junction bases with no gene match: 17. The CDR3 totals 16 residues. Germline assignment: CDR1 SGHTA and CDR2 FQGNSA. CDR3 in DNA: TGTGCCAGCAGCCTCGATAGCGGGCGGGGACCCTCAACCCAGTACTTC. It specifies CASSLDSGRGPSTQYF.

The chain combines TRBV11-2 with TRBJ2-5; D may be TRBD2 (5 bases). Germline-derived CDR1 and CDR2 are SGHAT and FQNNGV. Between the trimmed V and J ends, which lost 3 bases and 4 bases, there was a span of 9 bases. The CDR3 is made up of 13 amino acids. The CDR3 nucleotides read TGTGCCAGCAGCTTTTCTAGCCCAGAGACCCAGTACTTC. Residues: CASSFSSPETQYF.

This chain links TRBV28 with TRBJ2-7, with 10 bases identical to TRBD2. Germline V gene lookup returns CDR1 MDHEN and CDR2 SYDVKM. This CDR3 contains 16 residues. V trimming: 5 bases; J trimming: 0 bases; junction bases outside the gene matches: 7. In DNA, the CDR3 is TGTGCCAGCAGTAGAAGACTAGCGGGCCTCTCCTACGAGCAGTACTTC. Its translation: CASSRRLAGLSYEQYF. Drawing the rest from reference TRBV28 and TRBJ2-7, the complete variable domain is DVKVTQSSRYLVKRTGEKVFLECVQDMDHENMFWYRQDPGLGLRLIYFSYDVKMKEKGDIPEGYSVSREKKERFSLILESASTNQTSMYLCASSRRLAGLSYEQYFGPGTRLTVT.

This clone was seen only a few times. V is TRBV19 and J is TRBJ1-2; 10 bases match TRBD1. The junction had 8 bases not matched to a gene; V was cut back by 6 bases and J by 4 bases. This CDR3 has 15 residues. The germline gives CDR1 LNHDA, CDR2 SQIVND (reference sequence). CDR3 in amino acids: CASRGTGVEIYGYTF. The CDR3 nucleotides are TGTGCCAGTAGGGGGACAGGGGTCGAGATCTATGGCTACACCTTC.

The gene calls are TRBV14 and TRBJ1-2; D gene ambiguous. Germline values: CDR1 SGHDN, CDR2 FVKESK. The CDR3 has 15 residues. V dropped 4 bases and J dropped 4 bases, with 16 bases sitting between them. Here the CDR3 reads CASSPYTTSFYGYTF. In nucleotides, the CDR3 is TGTGCCAGCAGCCCCTACACGACATCCTTCTATGGCTACACCTTC.

The V call is TRBV30, the J call TRBJ2-3, with TRBD2 matching over 8 bases. CDR3 length equals 14 residues. J lost 1 base, V lost 2 bases, and 2 bases had no gene match. Germline assignment: CDR1 GTSNPN and CDR2 SVGIG (reference sequence). CDR3 coding DNA: TGTGCCTGGAGTAGCGGGAGAGGCACAGATACGCAGTATTTT. It codes for CAWSSGRGTDTQYF. Drawing the rest from reference TRBV30 and TRBJ2-3, the complete variable domain is SQTIHQWPATLVQPVGSPLSLECTVEGTSNPNLYWYRQAAGRGLQLLFYSVGIGQISSEVPQNLSASRPQDRQFILSSKKLLLSDSGFYLCAWSSGRGTDTQYFGPGTRLTVL.

This clone appeared a single time. This chain links TRBV19 with TRBJ2-7; no definite D call. Germline V lookup: CDR1 LNHDA, CDR2 SQIVND (reference sequence). There are 14 residues in the CDR3. Trimming stripped 6 bases from V and 0 bases from J, with 12 bases between. The CDR3 sequence is CASSIALSSYEQYF. CDR3 nucleotide sequence: TGTGCCAGTAGCATCGCGCTGAGCTCCTACGAGCAGTACTTC.

This clone was counted a few times. CDR3 in DNA: TGTGCCAGCAGTGTAGATGTAGGAGCTTACAATGAGCAGTTCTTC. Its protein product is CASSVDVGAYNEQFF. The V gene is TRBV2, the J gene TRBJ2-1; D unclear. This CDR3 is 15 amino acids long. The germline gives CDR1 SNHLY, CDR2 FYNNEI. Deletions cut 4 bases from V and 4 bases from J, with 14 bases between. The whole variable domain, remainder taken from reference TRBV2 and TRBJ2-1, is EPEVTQTPSHQVTQMGQEVILRCVPISNHLYFYWYRQILGQKVEFLVSFYNNEISEKSEIFDDQFSVERPDGSNFTLKIRSTKLEDSAMYFCASSVDVGAYNEQFFGPGTRLTVL.

The V gene is TRBV18, the J gene TRBJ1-5; no clear D gene. Looked up from germline, CDR1 is KGHSH and CDR2 is LQKENI. The CDR3 has 16 residues. V lost 3 bases and J lost 7, with 19 bases in between. The CDR3 here is CASSPLRAGGMQPQHF. As DNA, the CDR3 is TGTGCCAGCTCACCTCTTCGCGCAGGTGGTATGCAGCCCCAGCATTTT. Combining the CDR3 with reference TRBV18 and TRBJ1-5 gives the whole variable domain NAGVMQNPRHLVRRRGQEARLRCSPMKGHSHVYWYRQLPEEGLKFMVYLQKENIIDESGMPKERFSAEFPKEGPSILRIQQVVRGDSAAYFCASSPLRAGGMQPQHFGDGTRLSIL.

The chain carries TRBV6-6 and TRBJ2-3, with 8 bases matching TRBD2. V was pared by 5 bases and J by 3 bases, with 10 bases of the junction left unmatched. This CDR3 contains 16 residues. CDR1 and CDR2 from the germline V gene are MNHNY and SVGAGI (reference sequence). CDR3 residues: CASSQAPGLGTDTQYF. CDR3 nucleotide sequence: TGTGCCAGCAGTCAGGCCCCGGGACTAGGGACAGATACGCAGTATTTT.

The rearrangement links TRBV25-1 to TRBJ1-1; D is uncertain. Trimming stripped 9 bases from V and 6 bases from J, with 23 bases between. The germline V gene has CDR1 MGHDK and CDR2 SYGVNS. The CDR3 consists of 15 residues. CDR3 nucleotides: TGTGCCAGAACGGGCCTTTCACCGCGTTACCCTGAAGCTTTCTTT. It is translated as CARTGLSPRYPEAFF.

The rearrangement joins TRBV29-1 to TRBJ2-2; TRBD2 aligns across 7 bases. Germline V gene data show CDR1 as SQVTM and CDR2 as ANQGSEA. The CDR3 has 16 residues. With V trimmed by 6 bases and J by 7 bases, 17 bases remained unmatched. The CDR3 is CSVARRGVGRLGELFF. DNA of the CDR3: TGCAGCGTCGCCCGGCGAGGCGTCGGGAGGCTCGGGGAGCTGTTTTTT.

The V gene is TRBV7-3, the J gene TRBJ2-1; 11 bases map to TRBD2. V shed 6 bases, J shed 2 bases, and the junction held 3 bases outside the gene matches. CDR1 and CDR2 (germline): SGHTA, FQGTGA. The CDR3 contains 15 residues. CDR3: CASRGTSGAYNEQFF. CDR3 DNA: TGTGCCAGCAGGGGGACTAGCGGCGCCTACAATGAGCAGTTCTTC.

The V and J genes are TRBV6-1 and TRBJ2-7; TRBD1 might be the D (5 bases). CDR3 length: 14 residues. CDR1 and CDR2 (germline): MNHNS, SASEGT. The V and J ends lost 0 bases and 3 bases respectively, with 9 bases between them. The CDR3: CASSEAGQSYEQYF. DNA of the CDR3: TGTGCCAGCAGTGAAGCGGGGCAGAGCTACGAGCAGTACTTC.

This clone is a singleton in its sample. This chain links TRBV9 with TRBJ2-2; 9 bases are shared with TRBD2. The CDR3 sequence is 14 residues long. The germline gives CDR1 SGDLS, CDR2 YYNGEE. The V segment lost 5 bases and the J segment 1 base; nucleotides outside the gene matches: 0. CDR3 in DNA: TGTGCCAGCAGGACTAGCGGGAACACCGGGGAGCTGTTTTTT. The encoded protein is CASRTSGNTGELFF.

This rearrangement joins TRBV7-8 to TRBJ2-3; possible D gene TRBD2, 5 bases. Between the trimmed V and J ends, which lost 4 bases and 1 base, there was a span of 9 bases. The CDR3 loop spans 14 amino acids. CDR1 and CDR2 (germline): SGHVS, FQNEAQ. Here the CDR3 reads CASSSGGGTDTQYF. The CDR3 DNA sequence: TGTGCCAGCAGCTCTGGAGGAGGCACAGATACGCAGTATTTT.